This T cell receptor (beta chain) came from a study of T cell responses to AZD1222 COVID-19 vaccine. Profiling relied on immunoSEQ multiplex PCR, and the TCRdb table lists in-frame clones only, not all of them. Of about 140,000 clones in the sample, about 94% were seen once. Germline V gene sequence: CDR1 LNHDA, CDR2 SQIVND (reference sequence). The ends were cut back, 3 bases at V and 1 base at J, with 6 bases in the middle. The CDR3 extends over 14 amino acids. Remarks on this clone: As yet, its antigen is unknown.

Study results and caveats: There were mostly white British donors and more females than males, and clonal diversity was possibly underestimated.

This sample comprised peripheral blood, obtained 28 days after the second AZD1222 dose. V and J are TRBV19 and TRBJ2-2; no reliable D call. This clonotype was obtained from an adult who received the AZD1222 COVID-19 vaccine. The CDR3 bases are TGTGCCAGTAGTATCAGGCAGAACACCGGGGAGCTGTTTTTT. Encoded protein: CASSIRQNTGELFF.